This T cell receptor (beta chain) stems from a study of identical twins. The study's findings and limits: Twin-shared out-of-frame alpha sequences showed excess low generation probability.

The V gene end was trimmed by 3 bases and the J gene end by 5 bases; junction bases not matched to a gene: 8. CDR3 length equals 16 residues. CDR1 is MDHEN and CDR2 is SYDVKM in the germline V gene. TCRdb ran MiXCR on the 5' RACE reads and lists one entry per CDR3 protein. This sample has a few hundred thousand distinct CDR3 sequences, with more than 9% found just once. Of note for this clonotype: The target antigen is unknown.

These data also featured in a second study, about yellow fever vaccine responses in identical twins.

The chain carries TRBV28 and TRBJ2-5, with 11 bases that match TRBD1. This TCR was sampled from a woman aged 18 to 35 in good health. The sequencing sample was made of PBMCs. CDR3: CASSLGQGVRGETQYF. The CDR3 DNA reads TGTGCCAGCAGTTTGGGACAGGGGGTCCGAGGGGAGACCCAGTACTTC.